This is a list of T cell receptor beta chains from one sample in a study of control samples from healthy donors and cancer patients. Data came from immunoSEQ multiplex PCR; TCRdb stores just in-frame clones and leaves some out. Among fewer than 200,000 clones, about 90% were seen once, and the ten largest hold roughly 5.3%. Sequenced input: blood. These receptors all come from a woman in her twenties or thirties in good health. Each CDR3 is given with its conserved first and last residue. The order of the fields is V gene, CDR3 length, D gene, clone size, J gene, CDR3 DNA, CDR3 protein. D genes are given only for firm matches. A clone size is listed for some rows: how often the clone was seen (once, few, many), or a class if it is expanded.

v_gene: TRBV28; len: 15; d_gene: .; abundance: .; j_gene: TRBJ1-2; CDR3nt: TGTGCCAGCAGTATAACCAGAGAACTTAACTATGGCTACACCTTC; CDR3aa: CASSITRELNYGYTF
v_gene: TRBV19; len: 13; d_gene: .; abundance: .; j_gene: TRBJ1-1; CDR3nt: TGTGCCAGTAGTACTAAGGTGAACACTGAAGCTTTCTTT; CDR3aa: CASSTKVNTEAFF
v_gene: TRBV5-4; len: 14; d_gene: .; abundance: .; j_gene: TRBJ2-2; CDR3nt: TGTGCCAGCAGCTGGACAGCTAACACCGGGGAGCTGTTTTTT; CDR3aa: CASSWTANTGELFF
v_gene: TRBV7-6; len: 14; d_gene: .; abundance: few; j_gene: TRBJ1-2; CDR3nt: TGTGCCAGCAGCCCAATCGGGGGCTCCTATGGCTACACCTTC; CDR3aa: CASSPIGGSYGYTF
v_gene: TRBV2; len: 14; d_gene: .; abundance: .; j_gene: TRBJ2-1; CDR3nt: TGTGCCAGCAGTGTAGACAGCTCCTACAATGAGCAGTTCTTC; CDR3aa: CASSVDSSYNEQFF
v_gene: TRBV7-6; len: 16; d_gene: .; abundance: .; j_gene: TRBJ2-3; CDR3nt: TGTGCCAGCAGCACCGGGTTTGGGGGGCCCACAGATACGCAGTATTTT; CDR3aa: CASSTGFGGPTDTQYF
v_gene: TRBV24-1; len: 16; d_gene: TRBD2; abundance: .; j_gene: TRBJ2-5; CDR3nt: TGTGCCACCAGTGATGGGGGGGGAGTCGACCAAGAGACCCAGTACTTC; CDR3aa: CATSDGGGVDQETQYF
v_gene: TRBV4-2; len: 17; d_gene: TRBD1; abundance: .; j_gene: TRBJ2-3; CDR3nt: TGTGCCAGCAGCCACGAAAATTTGCAGGGGGCGACAGATACGCAGTATTTT; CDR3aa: CASSHENLQGATDTQYF
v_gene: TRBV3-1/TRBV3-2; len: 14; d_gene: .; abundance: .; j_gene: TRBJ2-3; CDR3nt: TGTGCCAGCAATCATCTCACTAGCACAGATACGCAGTATTTT; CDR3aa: CASNHLTSTDTQYF
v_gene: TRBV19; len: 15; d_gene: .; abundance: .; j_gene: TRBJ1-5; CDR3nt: TGTGCCAGTAGTGCCCAGGGTAGGAGCAATCAGCCCCAGCATTTT; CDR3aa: CASSAQGRSNQPQHF
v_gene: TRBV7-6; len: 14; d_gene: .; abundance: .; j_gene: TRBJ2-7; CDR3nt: TGTGCCAGCAGCCCGGCTTCTTTCAGCTACGAGCAGTACTTC; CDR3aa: CASSPASFSYEQYF
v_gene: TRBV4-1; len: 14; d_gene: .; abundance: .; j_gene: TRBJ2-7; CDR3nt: TGCGCCAGCAGCCAAGATAGATTCACCTACGAGCAGTACTTC; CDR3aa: CASSQDRFTYEQYF